This T cell receptor beta chain was captured in a study of cytomegalovirus exposure and HLA in healthy donors. PCR primers comprised 60 Vbeta and 13 Jbeta primers. Measured with immunoSEQ multiplex PCR; TCRdb has only the in-frame clones, and not every one. Among about 170,000 clones, roughly 79% were seen once, and the ten largest hold 4.9%. Germline lookup yields CDR1 SGHVS and CDR2 FQNEAQ. This CDR3 has 14 residues. Trimming removed 5 bases from V and 7 bases from J, with 17 bases in between. This clonotype originated in a woman aged 18-29 years in good health and CMV-seropositive. The material sequenced was PBMCs. The chain couples TRBV7-8 to TRBJ1-2; TRBD1 might be the D (6 bases). This CDR3 is CASSLNRAPGGYTF. CDR3 nucleotide sequence: TGTGCCAGCAGCCTAAACAGGGCTCCGGGTGGCTACACCTTC.